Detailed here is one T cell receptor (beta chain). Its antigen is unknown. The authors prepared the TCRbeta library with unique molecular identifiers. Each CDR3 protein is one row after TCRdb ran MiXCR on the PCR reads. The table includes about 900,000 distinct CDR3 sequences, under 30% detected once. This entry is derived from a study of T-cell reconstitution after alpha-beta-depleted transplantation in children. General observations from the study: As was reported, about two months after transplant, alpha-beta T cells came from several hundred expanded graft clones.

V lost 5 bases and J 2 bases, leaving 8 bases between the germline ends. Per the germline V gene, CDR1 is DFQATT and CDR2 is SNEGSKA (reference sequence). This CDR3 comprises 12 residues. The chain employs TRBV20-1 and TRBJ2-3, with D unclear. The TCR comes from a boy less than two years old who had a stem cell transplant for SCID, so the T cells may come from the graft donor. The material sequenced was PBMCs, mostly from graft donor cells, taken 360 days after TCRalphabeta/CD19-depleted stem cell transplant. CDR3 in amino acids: CSASVATDTQYF. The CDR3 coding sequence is TGCAGTGCTTCCGTTGCCACAGATACGCAGTATTTT.